The present T cell receptor beta chain was sequenced within a study of cytomegalovirus exposure and HLA in healthy donors (dated by TCRdb to 2016 to 2017). Regarding the research as a whole: According to an earlier analysis of 587 of the donors, roughly 180 million T cells yielded roughly 110 million unique TCR beta sequences and around 300 Gb of sequence data. To predict cytomegalovirus infection status, the study combined high-throughput TCR immunosequencing, statistical association of individual TCRs with disease status, and machine learning. Rather than drawing on any new phenotypic data, the later analysis identified candidate immune exposures from TCR beta sequences and the way those sequences occurred across donors. An earlier analysis of about 600 of the donors used high-throughput TCR beta sequencing to judge whether each TCR beta V gene segment behaved as functional or pseudogenic. Every repertoire in the discovery cohort had been generated on one and the same sequencing platform. HLA typing covered class I and class II loci at four-digit resolution. Roughly 5 DR-DQ haplotypes were handled as single units for association and clustering, since linkage in the cohort was strong. Approximately 300 gigabases of sequencing data and 75 million to 85 million unique TCR sequences made up an early release that covered under 750 HLA-typed donors. The study used immunosequencing to profile the T cell repertoires of some 600 subjects and linked those repertoires to cytomegalovirus serostatus. A later genetic analysis used genome-wide SNP genotypes for about 55% of the 666 donors, treating that subset as a discovery cohort. Donor age, sex, ethnicity and CMV serostatus were compiled together with the repertoire data. In a later analysis, previously published TCR beta repertoires from 666 donors were re-analyzed and high-resolution HLA genotyping was added so that TCR occurrence patterns could be studied. The study was designed to test whether signatures of past pathogen exposure could be identified by cataloging public T cell receptors. A separate validation cohort of 100 to 150 different subjects was used in addition to the 666-subject first cohort. On average, around 230,000 unique TCR beta nucleotide sequences were sequenced per donor among 300 to 500 genotyped donors of the cohort, with around 19% of those sequences being non-productive. The number of typed donors differed by locus: about 620-640 for A, B, C, DRB1 and DQB1; about 520 for DQA1; around 610 for DPA1; and approximately 450 for DPB1. Of the approximately 400 genotyped donors, over 80% were placed in the genetic ancestry cluster associated with self-reported Caucasian donors. Study-wide findings and limitations: Correlated functional status among segregating V segments might be attributable to linkage disequilibrium, but an unknown experimental factor could not be ruled out. Three of the identified cytomegalovirus-associated TCR beta chains were confirmed in vitro to be specific for cytomegalovirus antigens. The only immune exposure information available for the cohort was CMV serostatus. Some IMGT-functional V segments, including TRBV6-2 and TRBV6-3, could not be distinguished by the 87-base-pair reads and were therefore excluded. In both the original and validation cohorts, the classifier was reported to diagnose cytomegalovirus status with high specificity and sensitivity. The sequencing pipeline was judged likely to have produced a cluster of highly shared sequence variants as a technical artifact. Because HLA typing was unavailable for some donors at each locus, only the typed subset was used in association tests. Most TCR sequences were observed very rarely across donors, whereas some public TCRs were present in many individuals. The earlier analysis of a few hundred of the donors excluded some 15 rarely observed V segments, including chromosome 9 orphons, because counts were too low. The study gave a list of under 200 TCR beta chains associated with cytomegalovirus. According to the authors, the approach could potentially be generalized to other disease states and immunological phenotypes. At a false discovery rate of 0.05, a later analysis linked roughly 17,000 TCR beta sequences to specific HLA alleles. A further reported finding was that TCR beta sequences accurately predicted the HLA-A and HLA-B alleles for most subjects in the first cohort. This cohort had only TCR beta chains sequenced, and the lack of alpha or paired-chain data limited which features could be detected. When HLA alleles, especially DR and DQ, strongly co-occurred, TCR associations were difficult to assign to individual alleles. A later analysis reported that several top co-occurrence clusters appeared linked to parvovirus B19, influenza, CMV and Epstein-Barr virus. The presence/absence analyses assumed that sequencing depth was roughly uniform across donors, and that assumption may not be true. A later genetic analysis associated a missense DCLRE1C variant with V-gene and J-gene trimming of TCR beta chains, and an independent cohort replicated the association. In a later analysis, HLA-associated TCR beta chains showed more clonal expansion and lower generation probabilities than non-associated chains that were equally common. In an earlier analysis of about 550 of the donors, most TCR beta V segments were observed in productive rearrangements about 87% or about 30% of the time, broadly matching IMGT annotations. According to a later analysis, TCR association rates differed among HLA loci, with DRB1 alleles showing the most associated TCRs and HLA-C alleles showing the fewest. A later analysis found that most CMV-associated TCR beta chains appeared HLA-restricted, with HLA associations seemingly driven largely by CMV exposure. According to a later genetic analysis, donors in an Asian-associated ancestry cluster had fewer N-insertions in productive TCRs than the roughly 660-donor mean.

The cohort consisted of hundreds of healthy bone marrow donors. At the time of sampling, every cohort member was nominally healthy, though immune exposures that went unrecorded were likely present. The donor was CMV seronegative and was included in the group of over 300 seronegative cohort members. A peripheral blood sample was provided by each donor, and peripheral blood mononuclear cells were used for TCR beta sequencing. Genomic DNA was extracted from the blood cell samples with the Qiagen DNeasy Blood Extraction Kit. Concerning this clone itself: This clone's antigen is unknown. Base qualities are not recorded, but no much larger clone differs from it by a single base.

The CDR3 spans 14 residues, from the cysteine through the phenylalanine. Only the CDR3 part of the read is kept: 42 bases, read in frame from the first base. Trimmed from V: 2 bases; trimmed from J: 3 bases; junction bases lacking a gene match: 3. The germline V gene (reference sequence) specifies SEHNR as CDR1 and FQNEAQ as CDR2. Library method: the immunoSEQ multiplex PCR assay. The multiplex PCR relied on a mix of 60 forward primers for TCR Vbeta segments and 13 reverse primers for TCR Jbeta segments. Amplification of the CDR3 region of rearranged TCR beta genes was performed with a multiplex PCR assay on genomic DNA. On the Illumina HiSeq System, the amplified TCR beta libraries were sequenced as 87-base-pair reads. The authors' pipeline ran thus. Across the 670 or so repertoires, a later analysis counted tens of millions of unique TCR beta chains, around 11 million of which were shared by at least two donors. Raw reads were error-corrected and collapsed into unique sequences by a nearest-neighbor algorithm in which closely related sequences were merged to remove PCR and sequencing errors. To assign V, D and J gene segments, CDR3 sequences were aligned to IMGT reference sequences. For a sequence to be retained, at least a six-nucleotide match to both a V gene segment and a J gene segment was required. Rearrangements were called productive when the CDR3 lacked stop codons and stayed in frame with V and J; all others were non-productive. Following IMGT convention, CDR3 was defined as the stretch from the second conserved V-encoded cysteine up to the conserved J-encoded phenylalanine. Sequences without an unambiguous match to a single V gene segment were excluded from the earlier analysis of about 600 of the donors. An earlier analysis of 500 to 600 of the donors classified V segments as functional when productive rearrangements were above 56.7% and as segregating when the standard deviation between donors was above 5%. A statistical classification framework was developed to diagnose cytomegalovirus status using the catalog of TCR beta chain sequences. In a later analysis, TCR nucleotide sequences were compared against IMGT/GENE-DB human TR gene sequences so that V and J genes could be assigned. In a later analysis, CDR3 sequences and most-parsimonious VDJ recombination scenarios were assigned using the TCRdist pipeline. In a later analysis, each TCR beta chain was defined by its CDR3 amino acid sequence together with its V-gene family, and reads without a unique V-gene family were excluded. As a way to deal with suspected cross-contamination and a sequencing artifact, a later analysis dropped 500 to 700 nucleotide sequences that were highly shared and had low generation probability. In a later analysis, a clonal expansion index for each public chain was calculated from normalized within-repertoire ranks of inferred template counts. Generation probabilities in a later analysis came from a VDJ recombination model fitted to out-of-frame rearrangements, and those results were checked against IGoR. In a later analysis, hypergeometric tests were used to score TCR-TCR, TCR-HLA and TCR-CMV co-occurrence, with a repertoire-size bias correction applied to TCR pairs. In a later analysis, false discovery rates were estimated by permuting HLA or CMV assignments 20 times. A later analysis grouped co-occurring TCRs with DBSCAN, adding TCRdist sequence similarity when clustering within HLA-allele-positive subsets. Co-occurrence clustering excluded repertoires with fewer than 30,000 or more than 120,000 public chains, plus five with anomalous nucleotide sharing. As stored in TCRdb, this immuneACCESS dataset retains in-frame rearrangements with V and J assigned. A fraction of the clones does not appear; measured against another copy, unresolved V genes explain less than half of the discrepancy, and the remainder lacks a known reason. Clone size and the V and J calls come from that table; the DNA yielded D and trimming. The table for this sample lists under 150,000 clones; about 79% of them were counted only once. Jointly, the top ten make up around 2.3% of the sample.

Sample: PBMCs. The rearranged segments are TRBV7-9 and TRBJ1-2, with 7 central nucleotides matching TRBD1. This TCR came from a woman aged 18-29 years in good health and CMV-seronegative. CDR3 region: CASSLTGVDYGYTF. The DNA sequence reads TGTGCCAGCAGCTTAACAGGGGTTGACTATGGCTACACCTTC.